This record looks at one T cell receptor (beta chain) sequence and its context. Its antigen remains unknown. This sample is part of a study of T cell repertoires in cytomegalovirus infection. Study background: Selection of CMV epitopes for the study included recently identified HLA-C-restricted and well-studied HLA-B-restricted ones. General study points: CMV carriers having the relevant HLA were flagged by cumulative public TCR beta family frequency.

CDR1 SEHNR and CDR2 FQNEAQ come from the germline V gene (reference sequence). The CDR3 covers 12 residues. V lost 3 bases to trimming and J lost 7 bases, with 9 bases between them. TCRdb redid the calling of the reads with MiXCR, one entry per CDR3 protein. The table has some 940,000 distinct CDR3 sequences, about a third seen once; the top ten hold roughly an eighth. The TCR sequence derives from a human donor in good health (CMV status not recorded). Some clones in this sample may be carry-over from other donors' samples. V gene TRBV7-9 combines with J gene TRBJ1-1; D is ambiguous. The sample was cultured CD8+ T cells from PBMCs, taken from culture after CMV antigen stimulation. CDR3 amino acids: CASSFYFNEAFF. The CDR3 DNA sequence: TGTGCCAGCAGCTTTTACTTTAATGAAGCTTTCTTT.